This T cell receptor (beta chain) was captured in a study of blood T cell repertoires in COVID-19. About the study: The analysed material was cDNA or gDNA that came from T cells, B-cell-depleted T cells, or PBMCs.

Data came from immunoSEQ multiplex PCR; TCRdb stores just in-frame clones and leaves some out. In the table there are around 99,000 clones, roughly 83% of which are singletons. The CDR3 has 18 amino acids. Germline V CDR1 and CDR2: MDHEN, SYDVKM. The V gene end was trimmed by 5 bases and the J gene end by 0 bases; junction bases not matched to a gene: 13. This chain uses TRBV28 with TRBJ1-2; 9 bases are a match to TRBD1. The specimen sequenced was peripheral blood. The sequence was collected from a human donor in a cohort sampled during active COVID-19. The CDR3 is CASSPRTGAILPNYGYTF. The CDR3 DNA reads TGTGCCAGCAGTCCAAGGACAGGGGCCATACTCCCTAACTATGGCTACACCTTC.